A selection of T cell receptor beta chains follows, all from one sample in a study of blood T cell repertoires in COVID-19. TCRdb keeps only in-frame clones here, not all; method: immunoSEQ multiplex PCR. Among approximately 31,000 clones listed, approximately 86% were seen once. The sample was peripheral blood. The source of these receptors is a woman of 80 years or more with active or convalescent COVID-19. CDR3s include the opening cysteine and the closing phenylalanine or tryptophan. D genes are given only for firm matches. Where a row states a size, it is once, few, many or the class of an expanded clone; other rows omit it.

D gene	clone size	J gene	V gene	CDR3 protein	CDR3 DNA
NA	NA	TRBJ2-7	TRBV5-5	CASSPPDRIYEQYF	TGTGCCAGCAGCCCCCCTGACAGAATCTACGAGCAGTACTTC
TRBD2	NA	TRBJ2-3	TRBV15	CATRRGSSGGADTQYF	TGTGCCACCAGGAGAGGATCTAGCGGGGGGGCAGATACGCAGTATTTT
NA	NA	TRBJ1-1	TRBV5-6	CASSLGGRTEAFF	TGTGCCAGCAGCTTGGGGGGGAGGACTGAAGCTTTCTTT
TRBD1	NA	TRBJ1-5	TRBV4-2	CASSGRGPQPQHF	TGTGCCAGCAGTGGCAGGGGGCCTCAGCCCCAGCATTTT
NA	once	TRBJ1-1	TRBV15	CATSRVRGVGTEAFF	TGTGCCACCAGCAGAGTGCGGGGGGTGGGCACTGAAGCTTTCTTT
TRBD2	NA	TRBJ2-3	TRBV4-2	CASSPGTSGGPIHDTQYF	TGTGCCAGCAGCCCGGGGACTAGCGGGGGGCCCATCCATGATACGCAGTATTTT
TRBD1	NA	TRBJ1-4	TRBV5-1	CASSLRDRGLEKLFF	TGCGCCAGCAGCTTGCGGGACAGGGGGCTTGAAAAACTGTTTTTT
NA	NA	TRBJ2-3	TRBV5-1	CASSLQGLSTDTQYF	TGCGCCAGCAGCTTACAGGGCCTTAGCACAGATACGCAGTATTTT
TRBD1	NA	TRBJ1-5	TRBV19	CASSTPGQGSSNQPQHF	TGTGCCAGTAGTACTCCGGGACAGGGTTCTAGCAATCAGCCCCAGCATTTT
TRBD1	NA	TRBJ1-2	TRBV3-1/TRBV3-2	CASSQAQQGLYGYTF	TGTGCCAGCAGCCAAGCCCAACAGGGGCTCTATGGCTACACCTTC
TRBD1	once	TRBJ1-4	TRBV5-1	CASSLEGQSLEKLFF	TGCGCCAGCAGCTTGGAGGGACAGAGTTTGGAAAAACTGTTTTTT
NA	NA	TRBJ1-5	TRBV10-1	CASSELRTETNQPQHF	TGCGCCAGCAGTGAGCTTCGGACAGAAACCAATCAGCCCCAGCATTTT
TRBD1	NA	TRBJ1-4	TRBV2	CASSGTGREKLFF	TGTGCCAGCAGCGGGACAGGGCGTGAAAAACTGTTTTTT
TRBD1	NA	TRBJ2-7	TRBV5-1	CASSATGTGFIYEQYF	TGCGCCAGCAGCGCGACCGGGACAGGGTTCATCTACGAGCAGTACTTC
NA	NA	TRBJ2-3	TRBV9	CASSERDQGIGTDTQYF	TGTGCCAGCAGCGAAAGAGATCAGGGGATTGGCACAGATACGCAGTATTTT
NA	NA	TRBJ1-1	TRBV2	CASSVRRGNMNTEAFF	TGTGCCAGCAGTGTTCGCAGGGGCAACATGAACACTGAAGCTTTCTTT
TRBD1	NA	TRBJ1-1	TRBV5-4	CASSVPGGQVAFF	TGTGCCAGCAGCGTCCCAGGGGGGCAGGTGGCTTTCTTT
NA	NA	TRBJ2-5	TRBV2	CASKEAREGTQYF	TGTGCCAGCAAAGAGGCCCGAGAGGGGACCCAGTACTTC
NA	NA	TRBJ2-1	TRBV7-8	CASSIDQIPYNEQFF	TGTGCCAGCAGCATAGACCAGATCCCCTACAATGAGCAGTTCTTC
TRBD2	NA	TRBJ2-1	TRBV29-1	CSSRTSGAYNEQFF	TGCAGCTCCCGGACTAGCGGGGCCTACAATGAGCAGTTCTTC
TRBD2	NA	TRBJ2-3	TRBV5-1	CASSLAGTKTDTQYF	TGCGCCAGCAGCTTGGCAGGGACTAAGACAGATACGCAGTATTTT
TRBD1	NA	TRBJ2-7	TRBV4-1	CASSQDLRDRVIYEQYF	TGCGCCAGCAGCCAAGATCTAAGGGACAGGGTCATCTACGAGCAGTACTTC
TRBD2	NA	TRBJ2-7	TRBV4-1	CASSQVRTSLMYEQYF	TGCGCCAGCAGCCAAGTCCGGACTAGTCTTATGTACGAGCAGTACTTC
NA	NA	TRBJ2-6	TRBV7-2	CASSRRVSGANVLTF	TGTGCCAGCAGCCGCAGGGTCTCTGGGGCCAACGTCCTGACTTTC
NA	NA	TRBJ1-3	TRBV4-1	CASSRYRDTNSGNTIYF	TGCGCCAGCAGCCGATACCGGGACACAAACTCTGGAAACACCATATATTTT
NA	once	TRBJ2-2	TRBV3-1/TRBV3-2	CASSPPSSDTGELFF	TGTGCCAGCAGCCCCCCCTCCTCCGACACCGGGGAGCTGTTTTTT
NA	NA	TRBJ2-3	TRBV9	CASSVDLSFAGTDTQYF	TGTGCCAGCAGCGTAGACCTGTCCTTTGCGGGCACAGATACGCAGTATTTT
TRBD2	NA	TRBJ2-1	TRBV28	CASGGDSGRWNEQFF	TGTGCCAGCGGGGGGGATTCGGGGCGGTGGAATGAGCAGTTCTTC
NA	NA	TRBJ1-1	TRBV3-1/TRBV3-2	CASSLHPRGNTEAFF	TGTGCCAGCAGCTTACACCCTCGGGGGAACACTGAAGCTTTCTTT
NA	once	TRBJ2-1	TRBV11-3	CASSFSRGSYNEQFF	TGTGCCAGCAGCTTTAGCAGGGGTTCCTACAATGAGCAGTTCTTC
TRBD1	NA	TRBJ1-1	TRBV6-5	CASSTPDRGMEAFF	TGTGCCAGCAGTACACCGGACAGGGGGATGGAAGCTTTCTTT
NA	NA	TRBJ2-5	TRBV11-1	CASSQGLQETQYF	TGTGCCAGCAGCCAGGGACTCCAAGAGACCCAGTACTTC
NA	once	TRBJ1-1	TRBV2	CASSLALNTEAFF	TGTGCCAGCAGTTTGGCCTTGAACACTGAAGCTTTCTTT
TRBD2	NA	TRBJ2-5	TRBV29-1	CSVPSGGNQETQYF	TGCAGCGTTCCTAGCGGGGGTAACCAAGAGACCCAGTACTTC
TRBD2	NA	TRBJ2-3	TRBV2	CASSEAGLAGDTQYF	TGTGCCAGCAGTGAAGCCGGACTAGCGGGAGATACGCAGTATTTT
NA	NA	TRBJ2-5	TRBV3-1/TRBV3-2	CASSRDQGFGETQYF	TGTGCCAGCAGCCGCGACCAGGGCTTCGGGGAGACCCAGTACTTC
TRBD1	NA	TRBJ2-2	TRBV19	CASSTGGTAGELFF	TGTGCCAGTAGTACAGGGGGCACGGCCGGGGAGCTGTTTTTT
NA	NA	TRBJ2-2	TRBV2	CASSVQGLNTGELFF	TGTGCCAGCAGTGTTCAGGGTTTGAACACCGGGGAGCTGTTTTTT
TRBD2	once	TRBJ2-1	TRBV5-8	CASSFRLANYNEQFF	TGTGCCAGCAGCTTCCGACTAGCGAACTACAATGAGCAGTTCTTC
TRBD1	NA	TRBJ2-1	TRBV14	CASSHWTGGSNEQFF	TGTGCCAGCAGCCACTGGACAGGGGGCTCTAATGAGCAGTTCTTC
TRBD1	NA	TRBJ2-1	TRBV11-2	CASRPTTGGHRGEQFF	TGTGCCAGCAGACCCACCACAGGAGGACACAGGGGTGAGCAGTTCTTC
NA	NA	TRBJ1-1	TRBV5-1	CASSLGQINTEAFF	TGCGCCAGCAGCTTGGGGCAGATAAACACTGAAGCTTTCTTT
TRBD1	NA	TRBJ2-5	TRBV18	CASSPWGQGETQYF	TGTGCCAGCTCACCTTGGGGACAGGGAGAGACCCAGTACTTC
TRBD1	NA	TRBJ2-4	TRBV19	CASADRGLPVAKNIQYF	TGTGCCAGTGCGGACAGGGGGCTCCCCGTGGCCAAAAACATTCAGTACTTC
NA	NA	TRBJ1-1	TRBV5-4	CASSLKSRVGIGAFF	TGTGCCAGCAGCTTAAAGTCCAGGGTTGGGATAGGAGCTTTCTTT
TRBD1	NA	TRBJ1-5	TRBV6-1	CASSETDRANQPQHF	TGTGCCAGCAGTGAGACGGACAGGGCAAATCAGCCCCAGCATTTT
NA	NA	TRBJ2-1	TRBV27	CASSLSATLSEQFF	TGTGCCAGCAGTTTGTCTGCAACGTTGAGTGAGCAGTTCTTC
NA	once	TRBJ2-3	TRBV2	CASSEWASTYSSTDTQYF	TGTGCCAGCAGTGAATGGGCTTCAACTTATTCTAGCACAGATACGCAGTATTTT
TRBD1	NA	TRBJ1-5	TRBV3-1/TRBV3-2	CASSQAGAGGEQPQHF	TGTGCCAGCAGCCAAGCAGGGGCAGGGGGCGAGCAGCCCCAGCATTTT
NA	once	TRBJ2-1	TRBV7-7	CASSLGPNREYNEQFF	TGTGCCAGCAGCTTGGGGCCGAACAGGGAGTACAATGAGCAGTTCTTC
TRBD2	NA	TRBJ2-3	TRBV3-1/TRBV3-2	CASSQGVLAGGHPPTDTQYF	TGTGCCAGCAGCCAAGGCGTGTTAGCGGGGGGCCATCCGCCCACAGATACGCAGTATTTT
NA	NA	TRBJ1-2	TRBV11-2	CASSLDFPSGYTF	TGTGCCAGCAGCTTAGATTTCCCGTCTGGCTACACCTTC
TRBD1	once	TRBJ2-7	TRBV6-5	CATAPTGTYEQYF	TGTGCCACCGCCCCGACAGGGACCTACGAGCAGTACTTC
TRBD1	NA	TRBJ2-1	TRBV4-1	CASSPGPGQGISYNEQFF	TGCGCCAGCAGCCCTGGGCCGGGACAGGGTATCTCCTACAATGAGCAGTTCTTC
TRBD1	NA	TRBJ2-7	TRBV18	CASSSRTGQKLYEQYF	TGTGCCAGCTCATCCCGCACGGGACAGAAGCTATACGAGCAGTACTTC
NA	once	TRBJ1-5	TRBV5-4	CASSLRGSNQPQHF	TGTGCCAGCAGCTTAAGGGGGTCCAATCAGCCCCAGCATTTT
NA	NA	TRBJ2-3	TRBV5-1	CASSLAIGGGTQYF	TGCGCCAGCAGCTTGGCCATCGGGGGTGGTACGCAGTATTTT
NA	NA	TRBJ2-7	TRBV15	CATSREQGPSYEQYF	TGTGCCACCAGCAGAGAACAGGGACCCTCCTACGAGCAGTACTTC
NA	NA	TRBJ1-1	TRBV10-3	CAITPIGGGGVNTEAFF	TGTGCCATCACCCCGATCGGCGGGGGCGGGGTGAACACTGAAGCTTTCTTT